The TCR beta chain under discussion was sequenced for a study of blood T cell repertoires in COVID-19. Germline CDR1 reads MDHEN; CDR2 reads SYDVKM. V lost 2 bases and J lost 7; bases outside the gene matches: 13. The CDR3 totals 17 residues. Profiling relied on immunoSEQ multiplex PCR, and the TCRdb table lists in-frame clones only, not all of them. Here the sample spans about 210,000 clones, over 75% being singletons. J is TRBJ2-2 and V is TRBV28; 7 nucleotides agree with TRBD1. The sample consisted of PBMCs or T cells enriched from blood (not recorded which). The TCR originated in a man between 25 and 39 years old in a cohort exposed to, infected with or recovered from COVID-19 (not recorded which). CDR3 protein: CASSLGRQGVNVGELFF. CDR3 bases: TGTGCCAGCAGTTTAGGGCGGCAGGGGGTCAATGTCGGGGAGCTGTTTTTT.